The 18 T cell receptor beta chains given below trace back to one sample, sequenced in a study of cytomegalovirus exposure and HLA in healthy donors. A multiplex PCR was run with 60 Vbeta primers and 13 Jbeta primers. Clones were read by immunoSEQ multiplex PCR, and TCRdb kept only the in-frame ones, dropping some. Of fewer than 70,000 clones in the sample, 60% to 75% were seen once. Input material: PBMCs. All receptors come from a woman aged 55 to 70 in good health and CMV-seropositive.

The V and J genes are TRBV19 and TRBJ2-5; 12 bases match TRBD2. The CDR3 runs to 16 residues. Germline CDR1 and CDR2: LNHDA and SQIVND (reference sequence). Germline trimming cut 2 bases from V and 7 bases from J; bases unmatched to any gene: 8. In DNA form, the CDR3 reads TGTGCCAGTAGTATACCCCTGACTAGCGGGAGCCGGACCCAGTACTTC. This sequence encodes CASSIPLTSGSRTQYF.

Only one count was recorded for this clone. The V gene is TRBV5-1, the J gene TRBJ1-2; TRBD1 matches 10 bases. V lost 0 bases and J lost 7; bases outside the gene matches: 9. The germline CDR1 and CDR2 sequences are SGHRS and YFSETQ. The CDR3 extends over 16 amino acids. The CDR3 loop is CASSLAPGTGAAGYTF. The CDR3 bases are TGCGCCAGCAGCTTGGCTCCCGGGACAGGGGCGGCTGGCTACACCTTC.

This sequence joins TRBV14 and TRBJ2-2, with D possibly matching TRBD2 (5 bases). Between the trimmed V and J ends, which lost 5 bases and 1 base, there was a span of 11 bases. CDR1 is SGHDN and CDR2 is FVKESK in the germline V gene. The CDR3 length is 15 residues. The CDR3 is CASSKAAGNTGELFF. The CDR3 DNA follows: TGTGCCAGCAGCAAAGCGGCAGGGAACACCGGGGAGCTGTTTTTT. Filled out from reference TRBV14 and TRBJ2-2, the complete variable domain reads EAGVTQFPSHSVIEKGQTVTLRCDPISGHDNLYWYRRVMGKEIKFLLHFVKESKQDESGMPNNRFLAERTGGTYSTLKVQPAELEDSGVYFCASSKAAGNTGELFFGEGSRLTVL.

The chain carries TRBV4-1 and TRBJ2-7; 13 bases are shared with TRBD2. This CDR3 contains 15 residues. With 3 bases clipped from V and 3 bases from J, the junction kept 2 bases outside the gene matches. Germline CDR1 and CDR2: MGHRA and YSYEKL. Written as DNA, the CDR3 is TGCGCCAGCAGCCAGCGGACTAGCGGGGGCTACGAGCAGTACTTC. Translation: CASSQRTSGGYEQYF.

The DNA for the CDR3 is TGTGCCAGCAGCTTGGGGCAGGGGCTAATGAACACTGAAGCTTTCTTT. The encoded protein is CASSLGQGLMNTEAFF. V and J are TRBV5-4 and TRBJ1-1, with D perhaps matching TRBD1 (6 bases). Trimming took off 0 bases at V and 0 bases at J, with 12 bases between the two ends. Germline V gene data show CDR1 as SGHNT and CDR2 as YYREEE (reference sequence). The length of the CDR3 is 16 residues.

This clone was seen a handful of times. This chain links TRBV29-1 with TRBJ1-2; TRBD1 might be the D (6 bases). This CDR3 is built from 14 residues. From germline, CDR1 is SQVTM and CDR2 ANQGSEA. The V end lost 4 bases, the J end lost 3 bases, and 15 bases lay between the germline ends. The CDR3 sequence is CSVALISGDYGYTF. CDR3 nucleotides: TGCAGCGTTGCCCTTATTTCAGGGGACTATGGCTACACCTTC.

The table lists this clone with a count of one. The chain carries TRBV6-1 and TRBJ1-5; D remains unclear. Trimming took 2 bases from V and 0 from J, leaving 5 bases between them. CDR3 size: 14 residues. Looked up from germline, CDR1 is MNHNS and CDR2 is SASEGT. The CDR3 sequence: CASSELVSNQPQHF. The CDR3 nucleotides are TGTGCCAGCAGTGAATTAGTTAGCAATCAGCCCCAGCATTTT.

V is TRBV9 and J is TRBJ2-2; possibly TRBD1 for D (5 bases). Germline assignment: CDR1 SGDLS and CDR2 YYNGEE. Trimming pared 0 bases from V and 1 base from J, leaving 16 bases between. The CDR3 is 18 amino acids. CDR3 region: CASSVAYDRQGNTGELFF. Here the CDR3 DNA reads TGTGCCAGCAGCGTAGCTTATGATAGGCAGGGGAACACCGGGGAGCTGTTTTTT.

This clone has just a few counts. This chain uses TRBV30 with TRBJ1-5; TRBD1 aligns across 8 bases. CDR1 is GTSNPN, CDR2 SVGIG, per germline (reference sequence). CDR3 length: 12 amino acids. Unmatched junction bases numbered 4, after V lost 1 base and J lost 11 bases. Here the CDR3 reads CAWSALTGAQHF. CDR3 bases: TGTGCCTGGAGTGCACTGACAGGGGCCCAGCATTTT.

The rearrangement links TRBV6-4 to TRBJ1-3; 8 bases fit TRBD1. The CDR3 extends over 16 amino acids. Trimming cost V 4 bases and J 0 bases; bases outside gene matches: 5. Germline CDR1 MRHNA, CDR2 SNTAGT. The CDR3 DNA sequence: TGTGCCAGCAGTGGATGGGACAGGAACTCTGGAAACACCATATATTTT. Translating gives CASSGWDRNSGNTIYF.

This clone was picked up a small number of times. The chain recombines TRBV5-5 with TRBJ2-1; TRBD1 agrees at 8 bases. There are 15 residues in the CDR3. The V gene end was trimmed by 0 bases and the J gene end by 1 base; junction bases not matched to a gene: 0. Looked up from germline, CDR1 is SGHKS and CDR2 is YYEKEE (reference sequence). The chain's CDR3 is CASSLGQGSYNEQFF. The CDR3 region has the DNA TGTGCCAGCAGCTTGGGACAGGGGTCCTACAATGAGCAGTTCTTC. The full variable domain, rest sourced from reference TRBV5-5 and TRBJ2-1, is DAGVTQSPTHLIKTRGQQVTLRCSPISGHKSVSWYQQVLGQGPQFIFQYYEKEERGRGNFPDRFSARQFPNYSSELNVNALLLGDSALYLCASSLGQGSYNEQFFGPGTRLTVL.

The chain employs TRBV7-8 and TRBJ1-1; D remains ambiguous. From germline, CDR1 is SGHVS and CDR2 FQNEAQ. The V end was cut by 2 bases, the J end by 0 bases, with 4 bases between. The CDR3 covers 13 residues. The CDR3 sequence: CASSLTVNTEAFF. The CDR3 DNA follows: TGTGCCAGCAGCTTAACAGTGAACACTGAAGCTTTCTTT.

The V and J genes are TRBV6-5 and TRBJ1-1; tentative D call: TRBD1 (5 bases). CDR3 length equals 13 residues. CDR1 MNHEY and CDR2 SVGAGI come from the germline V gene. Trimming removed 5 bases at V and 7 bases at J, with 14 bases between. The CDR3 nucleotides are TGTGCCAGCAGTACCCGGGACTTTCTTGAAGCTTTCTTT. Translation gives CASSTRDFLEAFF.

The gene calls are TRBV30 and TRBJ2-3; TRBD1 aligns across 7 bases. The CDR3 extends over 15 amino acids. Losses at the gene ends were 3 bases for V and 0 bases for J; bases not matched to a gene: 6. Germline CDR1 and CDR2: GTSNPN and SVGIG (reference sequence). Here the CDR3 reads CAWSDGTASTDTQYF. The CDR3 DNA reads TGTGCCTGGAGCGACGGGACAGCTAGCACAGATACGCAGTATTTT.

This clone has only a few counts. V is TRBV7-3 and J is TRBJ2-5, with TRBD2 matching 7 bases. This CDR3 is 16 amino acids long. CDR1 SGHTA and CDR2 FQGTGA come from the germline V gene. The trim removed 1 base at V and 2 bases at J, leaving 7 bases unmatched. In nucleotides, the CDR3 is TGTGCCAGCAGCTTAAGCCTAGCGGACACACAAGAGACCCAGTACTTC. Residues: CASSLSLADTQETQYF.

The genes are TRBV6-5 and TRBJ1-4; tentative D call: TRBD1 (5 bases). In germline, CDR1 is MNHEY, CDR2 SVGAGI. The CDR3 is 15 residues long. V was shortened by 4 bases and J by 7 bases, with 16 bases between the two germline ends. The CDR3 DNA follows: TGTGCCAGCAGTTTCGTATGGGGCCTGAGTGAAAAACTGTTTTTT. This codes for CASSFVWGLSEKLFF.

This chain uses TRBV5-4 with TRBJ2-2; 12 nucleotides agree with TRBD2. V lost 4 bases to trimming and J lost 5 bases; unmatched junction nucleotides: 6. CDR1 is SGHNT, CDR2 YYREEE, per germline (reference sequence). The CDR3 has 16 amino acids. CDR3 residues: CASSPQTSGRTGELFF. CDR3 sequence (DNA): TGTGCCAGCAGCCCCCAAACTAGCGGGAGGACCGGGGAGCTGTTTTTT. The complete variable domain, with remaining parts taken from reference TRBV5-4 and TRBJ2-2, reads ETGVTQSPTHLIKTRGQQVTLRCSSQSGHNTVSWYQQALGQGPQFIFQYYREEENGRGNFPPRFSGLQFPNYSSELNVNALELDDSALYLCASSPQTSGRTGELFFGEGSRLTVL.

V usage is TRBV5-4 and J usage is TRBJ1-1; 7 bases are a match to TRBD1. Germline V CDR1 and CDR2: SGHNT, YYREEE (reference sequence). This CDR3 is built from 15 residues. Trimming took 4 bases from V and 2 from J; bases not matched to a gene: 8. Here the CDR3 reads CASSRLDRVNTEAFF. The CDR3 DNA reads TGTGCCAGCAGCCGACTTGACAGGGTAAACACTGAAGCTTTCTTT.